Listed below are T cell receptor beta chains from one sample, sequenced in a study of blood T cell repertoires in COVID-19. The assay was immunoSEQ multiplex PCR, and TCRdb's table has in-frame clones only and misses some. Counted here are roughly 460,000 clones, over 85% occurring once; the ten biggest clones make up roughly 0.84%. Sequenced input: peripheral blood. These receptors all come from a man aged 18 to 30 with COVID-19, enrolled during active disease. Both conserved end residues are part of each CDR3. The order of the fields is D gene, J gene, V gene, clone size, CDR3 protein, CDR3 DNA. D genes are given only for firm matches. A row's size may be missing; if present it is once, few, many or a size class.

D: TRBD1; J: TRBJ2-4; V: TRBV11-2; size: -; CDR3: CASSLGQGVQYF; DNA: TGTGCCAGCAGCTTAGGGCAGGGGGTTCAGTACTTC
D: -; J: TRBJ2-5; V: TRBV3-1/TRBV3-2; size: -; CDR3: CASGEEGETQYF; DNA: TGTGCCAGCGGAGAGGAAGGAGAGACCCAGTACTTC
D: TRBD2; J: TRBJ2-1; V: TRBV6-5; size: once; CDR3: CASSVAGLAGEEQFF; DNA: TGTGCCAGCAGCGTTGCGGGACTAGCGGGAGAGGAGCAGTTCTTC
D: -; J: TRBJ2-7; V: TRBV6-5; size: -; CDR3: CASRHRVTYEQYF; DNA: TGTGCCAGCAGGCACAGGGTTACCTACGAGCAGTACTTC
D: TRBD1; J: TRBJ2-2; V: TRBV19; size: -; CDR3: CASSIFQGATGELFF; DNA: TGTGCCAGTAGTATTTTTCAGGGGGCCACCGGGGAGCTGTTTTTT
D: -; J: TRBJ1-2; V: TRBV6-1; size: -; CDR3: CASSEAPGGYTF; DNA: TGTGCCAGCAGTGAAGCCCCGGGAGGCTACACCTTC
D: TRBD1; J: TRBJ1-6; V: TRBV12-3/TRBV12-4; size: -; CDR3: CASAGTEHSPLHF; DNA: TGTGCCAGCGCCGGGACAGAACACTCACCCCTCCACTTT
D: TRBD1; J: TRBJ1-2; V: TRBV11-2; size: -; CDR3: CASSSSYRGRKYRDGYTF; DNA: TGTGCCAGCAGCTCCTCTTACAGGGGGCGGAAGTATAGGGATGGCTACACCTTC
D: -; J: TRBJ1-5; V: TRBV25-1; size: -; CDR3: CASSLNTDQPQHF; DNA: TGTGCCAGCTCCCTTAACACAGATCAGCCCCAGCATTTT
D: -; J: TRBJ2-5; V: TRBV2; size: -; CDR3: CASIQGNQETQYF; DNA: TGTGCCAGCATCCAGGGGAACCAAGAGACCCAGTACTTC
D: -; J: TRBJ2-4; V: TRBV1; size: -; CDR3: CTSSTGYLLAAGAKNIQYF; DNA: TGCACCAGCAGCACGGGGTACCTTCTGGCGGCCGGGGCCAAAAACATTCAGTACTTC
D: -; J: TRBJ1-2; V: TRBV12-3/TRBV12-4; size: few; CDR3: CASRSSRYGYTF; DNA: TGTGCCAGCAGGTCGAGCCGCTATGGCTACACCTTC
D: TRBD2; J: TRBJ2-2; V: TRBV7-8; size: -; CDR3: CASSLASLVLAGGGGELFF; DNA: TGTGCCAGCAGCTTAGCTTCCCTGGTACTAGCGGGAGGAGGCGGGGAGCTGTTTTTT
D: TRBD1; J: TRBJ1-4; V: TRBV7-9; size: -; CDR3: CASSGPGQGFQWELFF; DNA: TGTGCCAGCAGCGGTCCGGGACAGGGTTTCCAGTGGGAACTGTTTTTT
D: -; J: TRBJ2-6; V: TRBV7-6; size: -; CDR3: CASSPPGSGANVLTF; DNA: TGTGCCAGCAGCCCACCAGGCTCTGGGGCCAACGTCCTGACTTTC
D: TRBD1; J: TRBJ1-2; V: TRBV18; size: -; CDR3: CASSPSDRHYGYTF; DNA: TGTGCCAGCTCACCATCGGACAGGCACTATGGCTACACCTTC
D: -; J: TRBJ2-7; V: TRBV20-1; size: -; CDR3: CSVGRGDEQYF; DNA: TGCAGCGTTGGCCGCGGGGACGAGCAGTACTTC
D: -; J: TRBJ1-4; V: TRBV7-8; size: -; CDR3: CASSLGIKKAGEKLFF; DNA: TGTGCCAGCAGCTTAGGAATAAAAAAGGCAGGGGAAAAACTGTTTTTT
D: -; J: TRBJ2-7; V: TRBV7-2; size: -; CDR3: CASRGAGRSYEQYF; DNA: TGTGCCAGCCGCGGGGCAGGCCGCTCCTACGAGCAGTACTTC
D: TRBD2; J: TRBJ2-7; V: TRBV12-3/TRBV12-4; size: many; CDR3: CASSRLAIGEQYF; DNA: TGTGCCAGCAGTCGACTAGCCATTGGTGAGCAGTACTTC
D: TRBD2; J: TRBJ2-1; V: TRBV24-1; size: -; CDR3: CATSIAGVSHEQFF; DNA: TGTGCCACCAGTATTGCGGGAGTAAGTCATGAGCAGTTCTTC
D: -; J: TRBJ1-2; V: TRBV7-8; size: -; CDR3: CASSLGQGYVGYTF; DNA: TGTGCCAGCAGCTTAGGTCAGGGGTACGTGGGCTACACCTTC
D: -; J: TRBJ1-2; V: TRBV14; size: -; CDR3: CASSHSQTQGYTF; DNA: TGTGCCAGCAGCCACAGTCAGACACAAGGCTACACCTTC
D: TRBD1; J: TRBJ1-5; V: TRBV5-1; size: -; CDR3: CASSPGTGGSQPQHF; DNA: TGCGCCAGCAGCCCCGGGACAGGGGGTAGTCAGCCCCAGCATTTT
D: -; J: TRBJ2-1; V: TRBV7-9; size: -; CDR3: CASSLVASWDNEQFF; DNA: TGTGCCAGCAGCTTAGTGGCTAGCTGGGACAATGAGCAGTTCTTC
D: -; J: TRBJ2-3; V: TRBV9; size: -; CDR3: CASSVAGLPDTQYF; DNA: TGTGCCAGCAGCGTCGCGGGTCTCCCAGATACGCAGTATTTT
D: -; J: TRBJ2-7; V: TRBV29-1; size: -; CDR3: CSVEVGAGPLYEQYF; DNA: TGCAGCGTTGAAGTAGGGGCAGGCCCCCTGTACGAGCAGTACTTC
D: -; J: TRBJ2-7; V: TRBV18; size: -; CDR3: CATLDGKKTYEQYF; DNA: TGTGCCACCCTAGACGGTAAAAAAACCTACGAGCAGTACTTC
D: -; J: TRBJ2-7; V: TRBV21-1; size: once; CDR3: CASSTGTGVGEQYF; DNA: TGTGCCAGCAGCACGGGGACAGGGGTGGGGGAGCAGTACTTC
D: -; J: TRBJ2-7; V: TRBV2; size: -; CDR3: CASTIMQTAYEQYF; DNA: TGTGCCAGCACCATCATGCAAACAGCCTACGAGCAGTACTTC